The next 27 T cell receptor beta chains were all read from a single sample in a study of T cells in localized non-small cell lung cancer. Sequencing was performed with immunoSEQ multiplex PCR; in TCRdb, only in-frame clones are kept and a portion is missing. The table shows tens of thousands of clones, with 88% occurring only once. Sequences were derived from peripheral blood, sampled before any cancer treatment. The receptors originated from a woman aged 35-70 years with stage I squamous cell lung carcinoma.

The gene calls are TRBV6-5 and TRBJ2-2; D call uncertain. The germline V gene has CDR1 MNHEY and CDR2 SVGAGI. The CDR3 covers 12 residues. Trimming took off 4 bases at V and 6 bases at J, with 6 bases between the two ends. The CDR3 reads CASSSRPGELFF. Here the CDR3 DNA reads TGTGCCAGCAGTTCCAGGCCCGGGGAGCTGTTTTTT.

The V call is TRBV30, the J call TRBJ1-1; D is unclear. The V end lost 0 bases, the J end lost 0 bases, and 8 bases lay between the germline ends. CDR3 size: 14 residues. Germline V CDR1 and CDR2: GTSNPN, SVGIG (reference sequence). The CDR3 region is CAWSVQQMNTEAFF. The CDR3 DNA is TGTGCCTGGAGTGTACAACAGATGAACACTGAAGCTTTCTTT.

The chain carries TRBV14 and TRBJ1-2; D gene unclear. This CDR3 contains 12 residues. The V and J ends lost 4 bases and 5 bases respectively, with 8 bases between them. Germline V CDR1 and CDR2: SGHDN, FVKESK. CDR3 DNA: TGTGCCAGCAGCCGGTCAGAATATGGCTACACCTTC. Protein: CASSRSEYGYTF.

This clone was seen just once. This chain uses TRBV6-1 with TRBJ1-5; D uncertain. The V end was cut by 2 bases, the J end by 7 bases, with 9 bases between. Germline V gene lookup returns CDR1 MNHNS and CDR2 SASEGT. The CDR3 extends over 13 amino acids. The chain's CDR3 is CASSEQVGQPQHF. The CDR3 nucleotides read TGTGCCAGCAGTGAACAGGTCGGGCAGCCCCAGCATTTT.

This chain joins TRBV19 and TRBJ1-2; 7 nucleotides agree with TRBD1. Germline V gives CDR1 LNHDA, CDR2 SQIVND (reference sequence). Germline trimming cut 4 bases from V and 4 bases from J; bases unmatched to any gene: 12. This CDR3 spans 16 amino acids. This CDR3 reads CASSKHGQGEFYGYTF. Here the CDR3 DNA reads TGTGCCAGTAGTAAGCACGGGCAGGGGGAATTCTATGGCTACACCTTC.

This chain connects TRBV19 to TRBJ1-5, with TRBD1 as a possible D gene (5 bases). Trimming cost V 6 bases and J 0 bases, with 12 bases left between them. This CDR3 has 15 amino acids. Germline-derived CDR1 and CDR2 are LNHDA and SQIVND (reference sequence). CDR3 protein: CASRKLQVSNQPQHF. Here the CDR3 DNA reads TGTGCCAGTAGGAAATTACAGGTTAGCAATCAGCCCCAGCATTTT.

The rearrangement uses TRBV5-8 and TRBJ2-3; no definite D call. The germline V gene encodes CDR1 SGHTS and CDR2 YDEGEE. The V end was cut by 0 bases, the J end by 1 base, with 3 bases between. This CDR3 spans 13 amino acids. The CDR3 DNA reads TGTGCCAGCAGCTTGGTAGGCACAGATACGCAGTATTTT. Translation: CASSLVGTDTQYF.

V usage is TRBV12-5 and J usage is TRBJ2-3; the D call may be TRBD1 or TRBD2 (5 bases each). The ends were cut back, 5 bases at V and 5 bases at J, with 11 bases in the middle. Germline CDR1 is LGHNT and CDR2 is FRNRAP. The CDR3 runs 13 residues. The DNA for the CDR3 is TGTGCTAGTGGTCCGGGACGGGGAGATACGCAGTATTTT. Translated, it gives CASGPGRGDTQYF.

The J gene is TRBJ1-2, the V gene TRBV23-1; 9 bases map to TRBD1. TRBV23-1 is filed as an ORF, its function uncertain. This CDR3 has 16 amino acids. The J segment lost 3 bases and the V segment lost 0 bases, leaving 5 bases of the junction unmatched. The CDR3 here is CASSQSGTGLYYGYTF. CDR3 bases: TGCGCCAGCAGTCAATCAGGGACAGGGTTATACTATGGCTACACCTTC.

The J gene is TRBJ2-1, the V gene TRBV9; D gene unclear. In germline, CDR1 is SGDLS, CDR2 YYNGEE. The CDR3 covers 14 residues. The V end was cut by 6 bases, the J end by 7 bases, with 17 bases between. CDR3 protein: CASNGDGKTNEQFF. Here the CDR3 DNA reads TGTGCCAGCAATGGGGATGGAAAAACGAATGAGCAGTTCTTC.

This rearrangement joins TRBV11-2 to TRBJ1-1; D is perhaps TRBD1 (5 bases). The V gene lost 1 base and the J gene lost 5 bases, with 8 bases spanning the gap. The germline gives CDR1 SGHAT, CDR2 FQNNGV. This CDR3 has 13 residues. This CDR3 is CASSLVRGTEAFF. As DNA, the CDR3 is TGTGCCAGCAGCTTAGTACGGGGGACTGAAGCTTTCTTT.

The V call is TRBV9, the J call TRBJ1-2; the D is unclear. Trimming removed 0 bases from V and 0 bases from J, with 9 bases in between. Looked up from germline, CDR1 is SGDLS and CDR2 is YYNGEE. CDR3 length: 15 residues. CDR3 sequence (DNA): TGTGCCAGCAGCGTAGACCAGATCCCTAACTATGGCTACACCTTC. Protein sequence: CASSVDQIPNYGYTF.

The J gene is TRBJ2-1, the V gene TRBV5-1, with no clear D. The V and J ends lost 0 bases and 3 bases respectively, with 10 bases between them. Germline V CDR1 and CDR2: SGHRS, YFSETQ. CDR3 length: 15 residues. The CDR3 is CASSLGATGYNEQFF. CDR3 DNA: TGCGCCAGCAGCTTGGGGGCCACGGGCTACAATGAGCAGTTCTTC.

The chain links TRBV9 to TRBJ2-2; 8 bases map to TRBD2. This CDR3 spans 17 amino acids. Unmatched junction bases numbered 8, after V lost 0 bases and J lost 4 bases. CDR1 and CDR2 from the germline V gene are SGDLS and YYNGEE. The CDR3 region is CASSVGSRGGSTGELFF. The CDR3 DNA reads as TGTGCCAGCAGCGTAGGATCCCGGGGGGGCAGCACCGGGGAGCTGTTTTTT.

The chain employs TRBV5-4 and TRBJ2-3, with unresolved D. The CDR3 is 13 residues long. CDR1 and CDR2 (germline): SGHNT, YYREEE (reference sequence). Between the trimmed V and J ends, which lost 2 bases and 0 bases, there was a span of 4 bases. Here the CDR3 reads CASSFASTDTQYF. The DNA for the CDR3 is TGTGCCAGCAGCTTCGCCAGCACAGATACGCAGTATTTT.

The genes are TRBV9 and TRBJ2-5; D not certain. CDR1 is SGDLS, CDR2 YYNGEE, per germline. The CDR3 is 13 amino acids. The V end lost 1 base, the J end lost 1 base, and 5 bases lay between the germline ends. In DNA form, the CDR3 reads TGTGCCAGCAGCGTAAAGCCCCAAGAGACCCAGTACTTC. This encodes CASSVKPQETQYF.

The chain is built from TRBV6-1 and TRBJ1-6, with D possibly TRBD1 on 5 matching bases. Germline CDR1 MNHNS, CDR2 SASEGT. This CDR3 comprises 14 residues. V gave up 6 bases and J gave up 5 bases, with 11 bases separating them. The CDR3 spells CASRQGRDNSPLHF. CDR3 sequence (DNA): TGTGCCAGCAGGCAGGGCAGGGATAATTCACCCCTCCACTTT.

The chain is built from TRBV9 and TRBJ1-6; D might be TRBD1 (6 bases). V lost 0 bases and J lost 6, with 10 bases in between. CDR3 size: 15 residues. Germline V lookup: CDR1 SGDLS, CDR2 YYNGEE. The CDR3 DNA follows: TGTGCCAGCAGCGTAGATGGGGGCCTTAATTCACCCCTCCACTTT. This encodes CASSVDGGLNSPLHF.

The chain combines TRBV7-3 with TRBJ2-1, with a tentative D call TRBD2 (5 bases). From germline, CDR1 is SGHTA and CDR2 FQGTGA. The CDR3 is 14 residues long. The ends were cut back, 2 bases at V and 6 bases at J, with 11 bases in the middle. This CDR3 is CASSLASLGNEQFF. The CDR3 region has the DNA TGTGCCAGCAGCTTAGCCTCACTAGGCAATGAGCAGTTCTTC. Full variable domain (outside the CDR3, taken from reference TRBV7-3 and TRBJ2-1): GAGVSQTPSNKVTEKGKYVELRCDPISGHTALYWYRQSLGQGPEFLIYFQGTGAADDSGLPNDRFFAVRPEGSVSTLKIQRTERGDSAVYLCASSLASLGNEQFFGPGTRLTVL.

The J gene is TRBJ1-6, the V gene TRBV9, with 7 positions matching TRBD1. The CDR3 is 15 amino acids. Germline V gene sequence: CDR1 SGDLS, CDR2 YYNGEE. J lost 9 bases, V lost 4 bases, and 10 bases had no gene match. Here the CDR3 DNA reads TGTGCCAGCAGCTCTCCCGGGACAGACCCTTCACCCCTCCACTTT. It translates to CASSSPGTDPSPLHF.

The rearrangement links TRBV6-6 to TRBJ1-2, with D hard to call. The germline CDR1 and CDR2 sequences are MNHNY and SVGAGI (reference sequence). The V gene lost 0 bases and the J gene lost 6 bases, with 8 bases spanning the gap. The CDR3 is 13 residues long. The CDR3 DNA follows: TGTGCCAGCAGTTACTCGGTGGCAGATGGCTACACCTTC. Protein sequence: CASSYSVADGYTF.

This clone was detected only once. The chain carries TRBV5-1 and TRBJ2-2; D remains ambiguous. The V and J ends lost 0 bases and 6 bases respectively, with 6 bases between them. Germline assignment: CDR1 SGHRS and CDR2 YFSETQ. The CDR3 length is 13 residues. As DNA, the CDR3 is TGCGCCAGCAGCTTGGATGTGCCCGGGGAGCTGTTTTTT. Its translation: CASSLDVPGELFF.

This chain joins TRBV4-1 and TRBJ2-7; D might be TRBD1 or TRBD2, each matching 5 bases. With 4 bases removed from V and 6 bases from J, the gap between germline ends came to 13 bases. CDR1 is MGHRA and CDR2 is YSYEKL in the germline V gene. The CDR3 consists of 13 residues. The CDR3 reads CASSRETGGEQYF. As DNA, the CDR3 is TGCGCCAGCAGCCGAGAAACAGGAGGCGAGCAGTACTTC.

A single count supports this clone. The chain couples TRBV5-1 to TRBJ2-2, with 7 positions matching TRBD2. With 4 bases clipped from V and 8 bases from J, the junction kept 5 bases outside the gene matches. Germline CDR1 reads SGHRS; CDR2 reads YFSETQ. The CDR3 totals 13 residues. The CDR3 DNA reads as TGCGCCAGCAGCGTAGCGGGTTATGGGGAGCTGTTTTTT. Its translation is CASSVAGYGELFF.

V gene TRBV25-1 combines with J gene TRBJ2-7; D is undetermined. The germline V gene has CDR1 MGHDK and CDR2 SYGVNS. Trimming pared 4 bases from V and 4 bases from J, leaving 5 bases between. This CDR3 region has 11 residues. The CDR3: CASSGGYEQYF. DNA of the CDR3: TGTGCCAGCAGTGGAGGTTACGAGCAGTACTTC.

V is TRBV13 and J is TRBJ1-1, with D unclear. The CDR3 totals 13 residues. V was trimmed by 1 base and J by 1 base, leaving 4 bases between them. Germline V gene data show CDR1 as PRHDT and CDR2 as FYEKMQ (reference sequence). CDR3: CASSLDPNTEAFF. The CDR3 DNA sequence: TGTGCCAGCAGCTTAGATCCGAACACTGAAGCTTTCTTT.

The chain couples TRBV10-1 to TRBJ2-7; 7 bases agree with TRBD1. CDR3 length: 13 residues. J was trimmed by 4 bases and V by 8 bases; bases with no gene match: 8. In germline, CDR1 is WNHNN, CDR2 SYGVQD (reference sequence). The CDR3 bases are TGCGCCAGCTCCTTTGAGACAGGGTACGAGCAGTACTTC. Its translation is CASSFETGYEQYF.